The clone carrying this T cell receptor beta chain was detected a few times. A far larger clone differs by one base, so this is likely a read error. The data stem from a study of cytomegalovirus exposure and HLA in healthy donors. Germline V lookup: CDR1 SGHTS, CDR2 YDEGEE. The CDR3 sequence is 15 residues long. V lost 0 bases to trimming and J lost 5 bases; unmatched junction nucleotides: 7. A multiplex PCR was run with 60 Vbeta primers and 13 Jbeta primers. TCRdb keeps only in-frame clones here, not all; method: immunoSEQ multiplex PCR. Counted here are 120,000 to 150,000 clones, roughly four fifths occurring once; the ten biggest clones make up approximately 1.9%.

The chain recombines TRBV5-8 with TRBJ1-1; 7 positions match TRBD1. This TCR was sampled from a woman aged 40 to 50 in good health and CMV-seronegative. Material for sequencing was PBMCs. CDR3 sequence reads: CASSLEIDRETEAFF. CDR3 nucleotides: TGTGCCAGCAGCTTGGAGATTGACAGGGAGACTGAAGCTTTCTTT. Full variable domain (remainder filled in from reference TRBV5-8 and TRBJ1-1): EAGVTQSPTHLIKTRGQQATLRCSPISGHTSVYWYQQALGLGLQFLLWYDEGEERNRGNFPPRFSGRQFPNYSSELNVNALELEDSALYLCASSLEIDRETEAFFGQGTRLTVV.